The clone carrying this TCR beta chain was found once. The sample is drawn from a study of T cell changes during pregnancy in multiple sclerosis. Method: immunoSEQ multiplex PCR; TCRdb's copy keeps in-frame clones and lacks some. The sample consists of some 47,000 clones, 75% to 90% of them appearing once. V shed 5 bases and J shed 6 bases, with 10 bases lying between them. This CDR3 region has 13 residues. Germline V lookup: CDR1 SEHNR, CDR2 FQNEAQ (reference sequence). The V gene is TRBV7-9, the J gene TRBJ2-2, with D perhaps TRBD2 (5 bases). The receptor was isolated from a female donor with multiple sclerosis, enrolled in a pregnancy study. The sequencing used CD8+ T cells from peripheral blood mononuclear cells, collected in the second trimester of pregnancy. CDR3 nucleotides: TGTGCCAGCAGCCACACTAGATCCGGGGAGCTGTTTTTT. Its translation is CASSHTRSGELFF.